This T cell receptor (beta chain) was sequenced during a study of blood T cell repertoires in COVID-19. About the study: Italy, Spain and the United States were the sources of the convalescent and acute COVID-19 samples. The cDNA or gDNA used as material had been derived from T cells, B-cell-depleted T cells, or PBMCs.

Per the original methods: The assay estimated nucleated cells by amplifying reference gene primers. The table came from immunoSEQ multiplex PCR; TCRdb's copy has only in-frame clones and leaves some out. The V and J calls and clone size are taken from that table; D and trimming were inferred from the DNA. Of more than 95,000 clones listed, roughly 85% are singletons. V was clipped by 4 bases and J by 3 bases, with 13 bases between them. This CDR3 region has 15 residues. CDR1 and CDR2 (germline): KGHDR, SFDVKD. The sequence was collected from a woman older than 75 with acute or convalescent COVID-19. Source material: peripheral blood. This chain uses TRBV24-1 with TRBJ2-3, with TRBD1 as a possible D gene (6 bases). This CDR3 reads CATSDPGTFTDTQYF. In nucleotides, the CDR3 is TGTGCCACCAGTGACCCTGGGACATTTACAGATACGCAGTATTTT.